Here is one TCR beta chain with its context. These data belong to a study of monozygotic twins with inflammatory bowel disease. For each CDR3 protein, TCRdb gives one entry from its re-call of the 5' RACE reads, without DNA. Recorded for this sample: 400,000 to 500,000 distinct CDR3 sequences. The authors drew approximately 2.5 ml of blood from each donor. Sequencing was done on a sample of blood. This TCR was sampled from a human donor with ulcerative colitis or Crohn's disease, or a healthy co-twin of an affected twin (not recorded which).

The CDR3 region is CASSPETPPGEPLHF. The chain has TRBV9 and TRBJ1-6; TCRdb returns TRBD1, unconfirmable since there is no DNA. Germline V lookup: CDR1 SGDLS, CDR2 YYNGEE. This CDR3 region has 15 residues.